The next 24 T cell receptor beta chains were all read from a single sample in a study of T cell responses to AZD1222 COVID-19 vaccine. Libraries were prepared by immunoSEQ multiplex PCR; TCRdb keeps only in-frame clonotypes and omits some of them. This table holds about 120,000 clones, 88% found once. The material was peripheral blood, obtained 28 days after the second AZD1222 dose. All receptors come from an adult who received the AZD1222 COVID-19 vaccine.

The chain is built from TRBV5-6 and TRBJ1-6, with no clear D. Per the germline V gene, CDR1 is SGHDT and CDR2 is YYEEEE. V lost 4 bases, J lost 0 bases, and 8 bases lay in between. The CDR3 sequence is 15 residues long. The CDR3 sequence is CASSLLASYNSPLHF. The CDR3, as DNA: TGTGCCAGCAGCCTACTGGCCTCCTATAATTCACCCCTCCACTTT. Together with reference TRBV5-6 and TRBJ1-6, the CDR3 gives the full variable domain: DAGVTQSPTHLIKTRGQQVTLRCSPKSGHDTVSWYQQALGQGPQFIFQYYEEEERQRGNFPDRFSGHQFPNYSSELNVNALLLGDSALYLCASSLLASYNSPLHFGNGTRLTVT.

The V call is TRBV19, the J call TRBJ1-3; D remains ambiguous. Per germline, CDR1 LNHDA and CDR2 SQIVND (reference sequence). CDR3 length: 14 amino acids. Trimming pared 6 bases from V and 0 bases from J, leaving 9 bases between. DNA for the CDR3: TGTGCCAGTAGGGACCAAGTCTCTGGAAACACCATATATTTT. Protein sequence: CASRDQVSGNTIYF.

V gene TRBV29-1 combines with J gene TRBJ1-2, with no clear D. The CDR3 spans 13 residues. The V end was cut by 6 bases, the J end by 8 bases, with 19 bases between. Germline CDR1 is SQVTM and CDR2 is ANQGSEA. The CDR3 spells CSVGIGFPGGYTF. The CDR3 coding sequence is TGCAGCGTCGGAATAGGGTTCCCCGGAGGCTACACCTTC.

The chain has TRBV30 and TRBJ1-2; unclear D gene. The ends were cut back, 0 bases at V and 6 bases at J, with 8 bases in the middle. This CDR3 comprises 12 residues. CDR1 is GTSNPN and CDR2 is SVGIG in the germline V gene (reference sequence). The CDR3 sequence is CAWSVRLNGYTF. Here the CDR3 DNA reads TGTGCCTGGAGTGTAAGATTAAATGGCTACACCTTC.

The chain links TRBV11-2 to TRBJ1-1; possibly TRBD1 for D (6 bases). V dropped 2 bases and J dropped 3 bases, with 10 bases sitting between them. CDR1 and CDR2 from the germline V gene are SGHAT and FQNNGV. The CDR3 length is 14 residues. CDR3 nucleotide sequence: TGTGCCAGCAGCTTATCATCAGGGGACACTGAAGCTTTCTTT. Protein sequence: CASSLSSGDTEAFF.

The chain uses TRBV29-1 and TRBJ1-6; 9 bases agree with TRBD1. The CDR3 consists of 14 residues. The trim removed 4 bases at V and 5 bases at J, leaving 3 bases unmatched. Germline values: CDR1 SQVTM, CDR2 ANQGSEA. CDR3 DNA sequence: TGCAGCGTTGCCGGGACAGGGCATAATTCACCCCTCCACTTT. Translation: CSVAGTGHNSPLHF.

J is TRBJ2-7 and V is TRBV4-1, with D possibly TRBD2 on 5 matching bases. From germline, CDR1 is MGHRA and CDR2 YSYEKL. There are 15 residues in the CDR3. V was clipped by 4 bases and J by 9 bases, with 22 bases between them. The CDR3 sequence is CASSPSRERLGRQYF. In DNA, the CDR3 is TGCGCCAGCAGCCCCTCGAGGGAGCGGTTGGGTAGGCAGTACTTC.

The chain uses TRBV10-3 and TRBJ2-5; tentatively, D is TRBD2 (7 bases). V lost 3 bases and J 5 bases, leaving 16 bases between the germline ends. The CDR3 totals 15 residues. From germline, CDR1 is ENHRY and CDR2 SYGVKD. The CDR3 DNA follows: TGTGCCATCAGTGATCCTAGCGGCCAGGGGGAGACCCAGTACTTC. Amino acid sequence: CAISDPSGQGETQYF.

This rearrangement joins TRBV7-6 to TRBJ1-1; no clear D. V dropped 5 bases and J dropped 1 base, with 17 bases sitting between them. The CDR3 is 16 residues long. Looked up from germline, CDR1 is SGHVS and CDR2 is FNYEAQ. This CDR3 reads CASSRRSGVENTEAFF. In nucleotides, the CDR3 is TGTGCCAGCAGCAGAAGAAGTGGTGTCGAGAACACTGAAGCTTTCTTT.

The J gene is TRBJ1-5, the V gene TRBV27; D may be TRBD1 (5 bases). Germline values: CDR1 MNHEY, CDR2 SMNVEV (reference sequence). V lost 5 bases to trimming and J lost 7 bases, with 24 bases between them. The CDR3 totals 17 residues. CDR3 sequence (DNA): TGTGCCAGCAGTCCCCTTACCGGGACGGCGGAGGACCAGCCCCAGCATTTT. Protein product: CASSPLTGTAEDQPQHF.

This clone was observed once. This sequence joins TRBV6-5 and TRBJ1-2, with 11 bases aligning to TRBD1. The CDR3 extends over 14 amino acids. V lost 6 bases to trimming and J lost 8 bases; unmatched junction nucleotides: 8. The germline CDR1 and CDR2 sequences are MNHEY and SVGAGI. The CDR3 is CASSQGQGALGYTF. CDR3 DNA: TGTGCCAGCAGCCAAGGACAGGGGGCTCTGGGCTACACCTTC.

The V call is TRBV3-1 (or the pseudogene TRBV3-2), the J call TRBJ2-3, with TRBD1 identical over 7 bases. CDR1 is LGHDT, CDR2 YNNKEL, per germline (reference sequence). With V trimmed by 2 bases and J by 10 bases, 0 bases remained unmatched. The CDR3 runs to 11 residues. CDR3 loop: CASSQTGAQYF. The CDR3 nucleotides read TGTGCCAGCAGCCAAACAGGGGCGCAGTATTTT.

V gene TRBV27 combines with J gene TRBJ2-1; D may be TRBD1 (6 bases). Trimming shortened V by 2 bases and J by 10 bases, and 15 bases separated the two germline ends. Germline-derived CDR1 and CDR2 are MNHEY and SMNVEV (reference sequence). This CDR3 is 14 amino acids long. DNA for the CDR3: TGTGCCAGCAGTTTACAAATCAGGGGTGGCGAGCAGTTCTTC. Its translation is CASSLQIRGGEQFF.

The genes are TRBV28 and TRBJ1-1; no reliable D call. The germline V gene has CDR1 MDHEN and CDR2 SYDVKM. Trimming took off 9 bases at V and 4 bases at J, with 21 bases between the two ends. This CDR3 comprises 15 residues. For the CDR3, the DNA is TGTGCCAGTTATTCCCCGCGGTTAGGCGTCACTGAAGCTTTCTTT. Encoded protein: CASYSPRLGVTEAFF.

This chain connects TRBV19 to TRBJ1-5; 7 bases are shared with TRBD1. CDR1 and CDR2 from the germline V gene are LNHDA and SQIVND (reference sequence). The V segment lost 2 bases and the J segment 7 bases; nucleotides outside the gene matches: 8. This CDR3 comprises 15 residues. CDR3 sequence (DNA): TGTGCCAGTAGTATACAGGGAGGGGGCGGGCAGCCCCAGCATTTT. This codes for CASSIQGGGGQPQHF.

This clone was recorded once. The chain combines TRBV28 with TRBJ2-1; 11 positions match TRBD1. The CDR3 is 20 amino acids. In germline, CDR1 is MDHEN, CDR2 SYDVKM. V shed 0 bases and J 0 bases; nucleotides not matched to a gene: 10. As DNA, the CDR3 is TGTGCCAGCAGTTTATGGGAGGGACAGGGGGAACCCTTCTCCTACAATGAGCAGTTCTTC. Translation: CASSLWEGQGEPFSYNEQFF.

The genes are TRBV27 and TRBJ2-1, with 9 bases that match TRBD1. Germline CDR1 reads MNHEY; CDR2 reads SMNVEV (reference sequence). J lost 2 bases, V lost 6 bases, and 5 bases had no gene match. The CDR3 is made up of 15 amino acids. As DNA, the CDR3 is TGTGCCAGCAGACAGGGGGCGAACACCTACAATGAGCAGTTCTTC. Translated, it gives CASRQGANTYNEQFF.

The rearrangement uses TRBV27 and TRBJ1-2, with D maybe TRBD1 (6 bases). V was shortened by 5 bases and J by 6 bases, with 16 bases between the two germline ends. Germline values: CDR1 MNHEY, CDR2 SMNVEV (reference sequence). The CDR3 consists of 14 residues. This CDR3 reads CASSPLTGANGYTF. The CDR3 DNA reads TGTGCCAGCAGTCCCCTGACGGGGGCGAATGGCTACACCTTC.

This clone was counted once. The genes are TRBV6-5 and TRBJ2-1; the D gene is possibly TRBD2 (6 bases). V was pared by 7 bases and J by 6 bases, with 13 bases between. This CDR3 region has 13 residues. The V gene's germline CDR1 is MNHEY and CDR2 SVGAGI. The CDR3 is CASTVFSGNEQFF. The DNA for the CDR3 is TGTGCCAGCACCGTCTTTAGCGGCAATGAGCAGTTCTTC.

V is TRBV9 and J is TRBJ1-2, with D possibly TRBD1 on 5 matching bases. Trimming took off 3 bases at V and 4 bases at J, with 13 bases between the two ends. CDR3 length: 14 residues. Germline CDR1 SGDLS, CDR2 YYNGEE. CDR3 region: CASSGGKLAYGYTF. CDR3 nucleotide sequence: TGTGCCAGCAGCGGGGGGAAGTTGGCCTATGGCTACACCTTC.

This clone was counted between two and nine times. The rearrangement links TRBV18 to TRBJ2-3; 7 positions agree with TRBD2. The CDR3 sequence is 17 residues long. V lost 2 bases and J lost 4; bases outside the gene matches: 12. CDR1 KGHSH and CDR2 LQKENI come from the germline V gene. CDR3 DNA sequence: TGTGCCAGCTCACCAACTATGGGACTATCTGGGGCAGATACGCAGTATTTT. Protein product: CASSPTMGLSGADTQYF.

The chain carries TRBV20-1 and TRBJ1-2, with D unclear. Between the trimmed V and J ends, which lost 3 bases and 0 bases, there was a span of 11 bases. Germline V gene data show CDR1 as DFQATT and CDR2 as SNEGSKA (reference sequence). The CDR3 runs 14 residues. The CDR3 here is CSASLTRANYGYTF. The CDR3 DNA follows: TGCAGTGCTAGTTTAACCCGAGCTAACTATGGCTACACCTTC.

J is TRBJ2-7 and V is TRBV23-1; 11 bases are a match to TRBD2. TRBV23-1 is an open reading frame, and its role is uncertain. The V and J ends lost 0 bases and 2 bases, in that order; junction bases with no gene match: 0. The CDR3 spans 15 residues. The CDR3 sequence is CASSQSSGRAYEQYF. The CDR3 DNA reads TGCGCCAGCAGTCAATCTAGCGGGAGGGCCTACGAGCAGTACTTC.

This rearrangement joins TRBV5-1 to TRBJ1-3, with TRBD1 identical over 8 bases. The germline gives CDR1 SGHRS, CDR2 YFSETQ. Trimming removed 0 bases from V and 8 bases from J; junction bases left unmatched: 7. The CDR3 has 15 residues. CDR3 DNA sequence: TGCGCCAGCAGCTTGGGGGATCTGACAGGGGACACCATATATTTT. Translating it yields CASSLGDLTGDTIYF.